This paragraph reports one T cell receptor beta chain. The antigen is not known. V trimming: 6 bases; J trimming: 4 bases; junction bases outside the gene matches: 12. CDR1 and CDR2 from the germline V gene are MNHNY and SVGAGI (reference sequence). The CDR3 extends over 15 amino acids. RNA was extracted with the RNeasy kit, and a quantity of roughly 0.5 to 1 ug was reverse transcribed using random hexamers. TCRdb re-called the immunoSEQ multiplex PCR reads through MiXCR, storing one row per CDR3 protein. The sample has around 150,000 distinct CDR3 sequences; roughly 94% are singletons. The sample is drawn from a study of CD8 T cells in Susac syndrome. The study, taken as a whole, reports: The authors acknowledged that the study's TCR sequencing and HLA analysis involved relatively few individuals. CD8+ clonal expansion in Susac was maximal in TEMRA cells and in active patients.

V usage is TRBV6-6 and J usage is TRBJ2-7; 7 positions match TRBD1. Sequences were obtained from CD8+ T cells from PBMCs. This TCR was sampled from a human donor with Susac syndrome. The CDR3 region has the DNA TGTGCCAGCAGAGAAACAGGGGATATACGGTACGAGCAGTACTTC. It encodes CASRETGDIRYEQYF.